The 9 T cell receptor beta chains presented below share a single source sample, sequenced in a study of early stage breast cancer tumors. Using immunoSEQ multiplex PCR, the repertoire was profiled, and TCRdb retains in-frame clones only, with some absent. Here the sample spans 45,000 to 65,000 clones, around 80% being singletons. The sequenced sample was blood. The origin of the receptors is a person aged 35-55 years with breast cancer.

As for this clone: It is likely a read error, because the conserved phenylalanine at the end of the CDR3 is missing. It is unclear where the CDR3 begins or ends on the DNA, so no DNA is shown, and the CDR3 is as TCRdb lists it. This chain links TRBV19 with TRBJ2-3; the table names TRBD2, a call not compared with the DNA. The CDR3 is made up of 12 amino acids, end residues included. Germline V gives CDR1 LNHDA, CDR2 SQIVND (reference sequence). This CDR3 reads CASSAPGLAGDI.

This CDR3 is CATSLGQGAYEQYF. The CDR3 bases are TGTGCCACCAGCCTTGGACAGGGGGCCTACGAGCAGTACTTC. The rearrangement joins TRBV15 to TRBJ2-7; TRBD1 aligns across 10 bases. With V trimmed by 5 bases and J by 2 bases, 3 bases remained unmatched. This CDR3 is built from 14 residues. The germline V gene encodes CDR1 LNHNV and CDR2 YYDKDF (reference sequence).

This chain connects TRBV6-1 to TRBJ2-7, with TRBD1 identical over 8 bases. The germline gives CDR1 MNHNS, CDR2 SASEGT. With V trimmed by 6 bases and J by 6 bases, 13 bases remained unmatched. This CDR3 is built from 15 residues. CDR3 DNA sequence: TGTGCCAGCAGGGAACATCCAGACAGGGGAGGCGAGCAGTACTTC. Protein product: CASREHPDRGGEQYF.

The chain is built from TRBV7-9 and TRBJ1-2; possible D gene TRBD1, 6 bases. The ends were cut back, 4 bases at V and 6 bases at J, with 15 bases in the middle. The CDR3 runs to 14 residues. The germline gives CDR1 SEHNR, CDR2 FQNEAQ (reference sequence). The CDR3 DNA sequence: TGTGCCAGCAGCTCAGGGGAACTGATCCATGGCTACACCTTC. Protein product: CASSSGELIHGYTF.

The CDR3 nucleotides read TGCAGCGTTGAGAAACAAACTAACTATGGCTACACCTTC. It is translated as CSVEKQTNYGYTF. V gene TRBV29-1 combines with J gene TRBJ1-2, with D hard to call. This CDR3 has 13 amino acids. The V end was cut by 3 bases, the J end by 0 bases, with 8 bases between. The germline CDR1 and CDR2 sequences are SQVTM and ANQGSEA.

The gene calls are TRBV6-1 and TRBJ2-4; possible D gene TRBD1, 5 bases. Trimming took 4 bases from V and 5 from J, leaving 18 bases between them. The CDR3 consists of 16 residues. The germline CDR1 and CDR2 sequences are MNHNS and SASEGT. Written as DNA, the CDR3 is TGTGCCAGCAGTGTGGTAGGGGAAAGGCCCCAAAACATTCAGTACTTC. Residues: CASSVVGERPQNIQYF.

J is TRBJ1-2 and V is TRBV4-1; D ambiguous. The length of the CDR3 is 12 residues. V lost 4 bases, J lost 7 bases, and 10 bases lay in between. The germline V gene has CDR1 MGHRA and CDR2 YSYEKL. The CDR3, as DNA: TGCGCCAGCAGCCCCTTTGGAGTTGGCTACACCTTC. Translation gives CASSPFGVGYTF.

In its sample, this clone was seen a few times. V gene TRBV27 combines with J gene TRBJ1-2; D not resolved. Trimming stripped 0 bases from V and 7 bases from J, with 12 bases between. The CDR3 totals 14 residues. Germline values: CDR1 MNHEY, CDR2 SMNVEV (reference sequence). CDR3 loop: CASSLSRMFGGYTF. In DNA, the CDR3 is TGTGCCAGCAGTTTATCGAGGATGTTCGGTGGCTACACCTTC.

The rearrangement links TRBV19 to TRBJ2-7; 11 nucleotides align to TRBD2. CDR3 length equals 15 residues. V trimming: 6 bases; J trimming: 0 bases; junction bases outside the gene matches: 4. CDR1 LNHDA and CDR2 SQIVND come from the germline V gene (reference sequence). CDR3 loop: CASRTTSGGSYEQYF. The CDR3 coding sequence is TGTGCCAGTAGAACAACTAGCGGGGGCTCCTACGAGCAGTACTTC. The full variable domain, with the rest looked up from reference TRBV19 and TRBJ2-7, is DGGITQSPKYLFRKEGQNVTLSCEQNLNHDAMYWYRQDPGQGLRLIYYSQIVNDFQKGDIAEGYSVSREKKESFPLTVTSAQKNPTAFYLCASRTTSGGSYEQYFGPGTRLTVT.